These 29 T cell receptor beta chains came from one sample sequenced in a study of cytotoxic CD8 clonotypes in ibrutinib-treated CLL. Assay used: immunoSEQ multiplex PCR; TCRdb lists only in-frame clones, some missing. The sample includes approximately 320,000 clones, around 66% of them seen just once. The material was PBMCs, obtained after 36 months of ibrutinib treatment. These receptors were taken from a human donor with chronic lymphocytic leukemia.

The V and J genes are TRBV5-1 and TRBJ1-1; D gene uncertain. V dropped 0 bases and J dropped 0 bases, with 6 bases sitting between them. Germline V gene data show CDR1 as SGHRS and CDR2 as YFSETQ. The CDR3 runs 14 residues. CDR3 DNA sequence: TGCGCCAGCAGCTTGGGGACCTTGAACACTGAAGCTTTCTTT. Residues: CASSLGTLNTEAFF.

In nucleotides, the CDR3 is TGTGCCAGCAGTGTAAACAGGGGAAGGGACTACACCTTC. It is translated as CASSVNRGRDYTF. V and J are TRBV6-1 and TRBJ1-2; 7 nucleotides align to TRBD1. The CDR3 contains 13 residues. CDR1 and CDR2 (germline): MNHNS, SASEGT. Trimming at V came to 4 bases and at J to 10 bases, leaving 9 bases not matched to a gene.

This chain links TRBV10-3 with TRBJ2-2; TRBD1 might be the D (5 bases). CDR3 size: 16 residues. Germline CDR1 ENHRY, CDR2 SYGVKD. The ends were cut back, 0 bases at V and 5 bases at J, with 13 bases in the middle. The CDR3: CAISESVRVWTGELFF. In DNA form, the CDR3 reads TGTGCCATCAGTGAGTCCGTCAGGGTTTGGACCGGGGAGCTGTTTTTT.

This chain links TRBV11-2 with TRBJ2-3, with TRBD2 matching over 13 bases. CDR3 length equals 14 residues. After removal of 11 bases from V and 2 bases from J, the junction contained 4 bases not matched to a gene. Per the germline V gene, CDR1 is SGHAT and CDR2 is FQNNGV. CDR3 protein: CAGGLAGYTDTQYF. In DNA form, the CDR3 reads TGTGCCGGGGGACTAGCGGGATACACAGATACGCAGTATTTT.

The rearrangement uses TRBV4-1 and TRBJ2-7; 7 bases are shared with TRBD1. Losses at the gene ends were 1 base for V and 2 bases for J; bases not matched to a gene: 11. Germline CDR1 and CDR2: MGHRA and YSYEKL. The CDR3 runs 17 residues. Here the CDR3 reads CASSQGPPTGWAYEQYF. The DNA for the CDR3 is TGCGCCAGCAGCCAAGGGCCCCCGACAGGGTGGGCCTACGAGCAGTACTTC.

This clone was recorded a few times. This rearrangement joins TRBV27 to TRBJ2-1; D gene unclear. The germline V gene has CDR1 MNHEY and CDR2 SMNVEV (reference sequence). Trimming pared 4 bases from V and 6 bases from J, leaving 13 bases between. This CDR3 is built from 14 residues. The CDR3 is CASSSTTRRNEQFF. CDR3 in DNA: TGTGCCAGCAGTTCTACTACCCGTCGCAATGAGCAGTTCTTC.

The V gene is TRBV10-3, the J gene TRBJ1-2; D remains unclear. Trimming removed 8 bases at V and 2 bases at J, with 18 bases between. The germline V gene has CDR1 ENHRY and CDR2 SYGVKD. The CDR3 loop spans 15 amino acids. The DNA for the CDR3 is TGTGCCATCGCCCCCCACTACAGAGGGAACTATGGCTACACCTTC. It yields the protein CAIAPHYRGNYGYTF.

This clone was found a few times. The rearrangement joins TRBV7-9 to TRBJ2-5, with D possibly TRBD1 on 5 matching bases. V was clipped by 4 bases and J by 2 bases, with 11 bases between them. The CDR3 extends over 14 amino acids. Germline V gives CDR1 SEHNR, CDR2 FQNEAQ (reference sequence). The chain's CDR3 is CASSYQGSQETQYF. CDR3 DNA sequence: TGTGCCAGCAGCTATCAGGGCAGTCAAGAGACCCAGTACTTC.

In this sample, this clone turned up a few times. The chain is built from TRBV7-2 and TRBJ2-3; TRBD2 aligns across 9 bases. Germline V gives CDR1 SGHTA, CDR2 FQGNSA. Unmatched junction bases numbered 1, after V lost 5 bases and J lost 1 base. The CDR3 covers 14 residues. The CDR3 here is CASSRTSGTDTQYF. The CDR3 DNA sequence: TGTGCCAGCAGCCGGACTAGCGGCACAGATACGCAGTATTTT.

The rearrangement uses TRBV5-1 and TRBJ2-7, with 9 bases aligning to TRBD1. V lost 2 bases, J lost 5 bases, and 5 bases stayed unmatched. The CDR3 is 14 residues long. CDR1 is SGHRS and CDR2 is YFSETQ in the germline V gene. CDR3 in amino acids: CASSFDRGFDEQYF. The CDR3, as DNA: TGCGCCAGCAGCTTTGACAGGGGGTTTGACGAGCAGTACTTC.

This rearrangement joins TRBV25-1 to TRBJ2-3, with TRBD2 matching over 11 bases. The CDR3 is made up of 16 amino acids. Trimming cost V 3 bases and J 2 bases; bases outside gene matches: 4. The germline V gene encodes CDR1 MGHDK and CDR2 SYGVNS. The CDR3 nucleotides read TGTGCCAGCAGTGAGGTAGCGGGGGGGCCCACAGATACGCAGTATTTT. Encoded protein: CASSEVAGGPTDTQYF.

This clone is a singleton in its sample. The V call is TRBV21-1, the J call TRBJ2-5; the D call of TRBD1 is as the table states it, not checked on the DNA. TRBV21-1 is assigned pseudogene status. The CDR3 totals 13 residues. The CDR3 reads CASPRDREETQYF. The CDR3 DNA follows: TGTGCCAGCCCCAGGGACAGAGAAGAGACCCAGTACTTC.

The CDR3, as DNA: TGTGCCAGCAGCTTAGCCCTCCGGAAACACTACGAGCAGTACTTC. This sequence encodes CASSLALRKHYEQYF. The chain uses TRBV11-2 and TRBJ2-7; no clear D. Germline loops: CDR1 SGHAT, CDR2 FQNNGV. CDR3 length: 15 residues. V shed 1 base and J shed 3 bases, with 13 bases lying between them. The variable domain in full, completed from reference TRBV11-2 and TRBJ2-7, reads EAGVAQSPRYKIIEKRQSVAFWCNPISGHATLYWYQQILGQGPKLLIQFQNNGVVDDSQLPKDRFSAERLKGVDSTLKIQPAKLEDSAVYLCASSLALRKHYEQYFGPGTRLTVT.

In the case of this clone: Other DNA variants within this sample encode the same CDR3. This chain joins TRBV5-1 and TRBJ2-7; a weak D match, TRBD2 (6 bases). This CDR3 region has 14 residues. V gave up 4 bases and J gave up 3 bases, with 14 bases separating them. Germline CDR1 is SGHRS and CDR2 is YFSETQ. The CDR3 DNA follows: TGCGCCAGCAGCCCGGGGGACCGCGGCTACGAGCAGTACTTC. Protein: CASSPGDRGYEQYF.

V usage is TRBV6-1 and J usage is TRBJ1-5, with D perhaps matching TRBD1 (6 bases). Germline V gene data show CDR1 as MNHNS and CDR2 as SASEGT. This CDR3 region has 14 residues. V dropped 8 bases and J dropped 0 bases, with 11 bases sitting between them. The CDR3 here is CASADSYSNQPQHF. The CDR3 nucleotides are TGTGCCAGCGCGGACAGTTATAGCAATCAGCCCCAGCATTTT.

The V call is TRBV7-3, the J call TRBJ2-1; D is ambiguous. CDR1 is SGHTA and CDR2 is FQGTGA in the germline V gene. The CDR3 runs to 12 residues. With 2 bases removed from V and 9 bases from J, the gap between germline ends came to 8 bases. The CDR3 region is CASSLGLSEQFF. The CDR3 region has the DNA TGTGCCAGCAGCTTAGGGTTAAGTGAGCAGTTCTTC.

This clone occurred a few times. The rearrangement joins TRBV18 to TRBJ2-7; TRBD1 might be the D (7 bases). CDR1 KGHSH and CDR2 LQKENI come from the germline V gene. Between the trimmed V and J ends, which lost 2 bases and 5 bases, there was a span of 13 bases. The CDR3 loop spans 14 amino acids. CDR3 sequence reads: CASSPYRGGDEQYF. In DNA form, the CDR3 reads TGTGCCAGCTCACCATACAGGGGAGGCGACGAGCAGTACTTC.

Only a few counts were recorded for this clone. The gene calls are TRBV15 and TRBJ2-5; tentatively, D is TRBD1 (5 bases). Trimming pared 1 base from V and 5 bases from J, leaving 11 bases between. Germline V gene lookup returns CDR1 LNHNV and CDR2 YYDKDF (reference sequence). CDR3 size: 14 residues. The CDR3 DNA follows: TGTGCCACCAGCAGAGCCTACAGGCGGGAGACCCAGTACTTC. As protein: CATSRAYRRETQYF. The complete variable domain, with remaining parts taken from reference TRBV15 and TRBJ2-5, reads DAMVIQNPRYQVTQFGKPVTLSCSQTLNHNVMYWYQQKSSQAPKLLFHYYDKDFNNEADTPDNFQSRRPNTSFCFLDIRSPGLGDTAMYLCATSRAYRRETQYFGPGTRLLVL.

Regarding this clone: The same CDR3 can be traced to other DNA sequences in this sample. V is TRBV28 and J is TRBJ1-4; D not resolved. This CDR3 region has 11 residues. CDR1 and CDR2 from the germline V gene are MDHEN and SYDVKM. V was cut by 3 bases and J by 8 bases, with 4 bases left in between. The CDR3 DNA reads as TGTGCCAGCAGTTTGTACGAAAAACTGTTTTTT. This sequence encodes CASSLYEKLFF.

The rearrangement uses TRBV15 and TRBJ1-2, with no clear D. V gave up 5 bases and J gave up 5 bases, with 9 bases separating them. Germline CDR1 and CDR2: LNHNV and YYDKDF (reference sequence). The CDR3 has 12 amino acids. CDR3 protein: CATSGQLYGYTF. The CDR3 DNA is TGTGCCACCAGCGGTCAGTTGTATGGCTACACCTTC.

This clone was observed a handful of times. This sequence joins TRBV7-3 and TRBJ2-2; a weak D match, TRBD1 (5 bases). CDR1 and CDR2 (germline): SGHTA, FQGTGA. This CDR3 contains 16 residues. V dropped 1 base and J dropped 4 bases, with 13 bases sitting between them. This CDR3 reads CASSLSPRAATGELFF. In nucleotides, the CDR3 is TGTGCCAGCAGCTTAAGTCCCAGGGCGGCCACCGGGGAGCTGTTTTTT. The full variable domain, in which reference TRBV7-3 and TRBJ2-2 provide the parts outside the CDR3, is GAGVSQTPSNKVTEKGKYVELRCDPISGHTALYWYRQSLGQGPEFLIYFQGTGAADDSGLPNDRFFAVRPEGSVSTLKIQRTERGDSAVYLCASSLSPRAATGELFFGEGSRLTVL.

In this sample, this clone turned up a few times. The V gene is TRBV12-5, the J gene TRBJ1-2; D not resolved. This CDR3 is built from 11 residues. Germline CDR1 reads LGHNT; CDR2 reads FRNRAP. Trimming took off 4 bases at V and 3 bases at J, with 3 bases between the two ends. The CDR3 nucleotides read TGTGCTAGTGGTTCCTACTATGGCTACACCTTC. This gives the protein CASGSYYGYTF.

DNA of the CDR3: TGCGCCAGCAGCCAAGGTCAGGGGCCCCCCTACGAGCAGTACTTC. It yields the protein CASSQGQGPPYEQYF. The V gene is TRBV4-1, the J gene TRBJ2-7; TRBD1 might be the D (6 bases). The germline gives CDR1 MGHRA, CDR2 YSYEKL. V lost 1 base and J 2 bases, leaving 12 bases between the germline ends. This CDR3 has 15 amino acids.

The chain joins TRBV28 to TRBJ1-5, with 9 bases that match TRBD1. The junction had 11 bases not matched to a gene; V was cut back by 3 bases and J by 5 bases. From germline, CDR1 is MDHEN and CDR2 SYDVKM. This CDR3 contains 17 residues. The CDR3 DNA reads TGTGCCAGCAGTTTGGGACAGGGATATCTGGGTGATCAGCCCCAGCATTTT. Its protein is CASSLGQGYLGDQPQHF.

The chain couples TRBV6-6 to TRBJ2-2; D uncertain. The V end lost 2 bases, the J end lost 0 bases, and 7 bases lay between the germline ends. This CDR3 comprises 15 residues. Germline V gene lookup returns CDR1 MNHNY and CDR2 SVGAGI (reference sequence). The CDR3 spells CASSYAETNTGELFF. The CDR3 DNA sequence: TGTGCCAGCAGTTACGCTGAGACGAACACCGGGGAGCTGTTTTTT.

This clone has only one observation. The chain recombines TRBV4-2 with TRBJ2-7; TRBD1 aligns across 8 bases. V trimming: 0 bases; J trimming: 8 bases; junction bases outside the gene matches: 12. The CDR3 runs to 16 residues. From germline, CDR1 is LGHNA and CDR2 YNFKEQ. CDR3 sequence: CASSQDRRTGPMKQYF. In DNA form, the CDR3 reads TGTGCCAGCAGCCAAGATAGGAGGACAGGGCCTATGAAGCAGTACTTC.

V gene TRBV29-1 combines with J gene TRBJ1-1, with 7 bases aligning to TRBD1. J lost 4 bases, V lost 6 bases, and 8 bases had no gene match. The CDR3 consists of 13 residues. Looked up from germline, CDR1 is SQVTM and CDR2 is ANQGSEA. CDR3 amino acids: CSVQRQGGTEAFF. The CDR3 coding sequence is TGCAGCGTCCAACGACAGGGTGGCACTGAAGCTTTCTTT.

This clone occurred a few times. V gene TRBV5-1 combines with J gene TRBJ2-3; 7 nucleotides align to TRBD2. The CDR3 length is 15 residues. Germline-derived CDR1 and CDR2 are SGHRS and YFSETQ. The ends lost 1 base at V and 5 bases at J; junction bases unmatched: 7. The chain's CDR3 is CASSLQLASRDTQYF. The DNA for the CDR3 is TGCGCCAGCAGCTTGCAACTAGCGTCAAGAGATACGCAGTATTTT.

The chain uses TRBV4-1 and TRBJ2-3; unclear D gene. Between the trimmed V and J ends, which lost 2 bases and 2 bases, there was a span of 5 bases. This CDR3 has 13 amino acids. Germline CDR1 and CDR2: MGHRA and YSYEKL. The CDR3 spells CASSQQYTDTQYF. As DNA, the CDR3 is TGCGCCAGCAGCCAACAGTACACAGATACGCAGTATTTT.